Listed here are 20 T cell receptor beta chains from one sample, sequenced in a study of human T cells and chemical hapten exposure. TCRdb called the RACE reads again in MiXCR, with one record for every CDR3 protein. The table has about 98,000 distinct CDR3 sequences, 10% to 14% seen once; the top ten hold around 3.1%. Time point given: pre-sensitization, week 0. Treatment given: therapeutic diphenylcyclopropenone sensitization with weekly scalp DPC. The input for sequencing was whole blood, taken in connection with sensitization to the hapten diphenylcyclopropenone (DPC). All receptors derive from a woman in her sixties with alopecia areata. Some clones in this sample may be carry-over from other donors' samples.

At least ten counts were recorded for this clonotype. The CDR3 DNA reads TGCAGCGCAACTAGCGGGGGTTACAATGAGCAGTTCTTC. Its protein product is CSATSGGYNEQFF. V and J are TRBV29-1 and TRBJ2-1; 11 bases match TRBD2. This CDR3 spans 13 amino acids. V lost 7 bases and J lost 4; bases outside the gene matches: 3. Germline V gives CDR1 SQVTM, CDR2 ANQGSEA.

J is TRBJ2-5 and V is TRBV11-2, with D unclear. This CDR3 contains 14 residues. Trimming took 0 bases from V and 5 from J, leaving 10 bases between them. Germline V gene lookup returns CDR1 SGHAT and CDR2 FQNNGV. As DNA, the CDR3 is TGTGCCAGCAGCTTAGAAAGTGTCCGGGAGACCCAGTACTTC. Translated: CASSLESVRETQYF.

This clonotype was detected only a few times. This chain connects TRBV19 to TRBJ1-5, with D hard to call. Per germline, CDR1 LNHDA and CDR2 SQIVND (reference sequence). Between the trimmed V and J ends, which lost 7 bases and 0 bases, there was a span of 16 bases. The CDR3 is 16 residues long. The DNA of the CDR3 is TGTGCCAGTAAATTGGCAGGCCCCTTTAGCAATCAGCCCCAGCATTTT. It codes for CASKLAGPFSNQPQHF.

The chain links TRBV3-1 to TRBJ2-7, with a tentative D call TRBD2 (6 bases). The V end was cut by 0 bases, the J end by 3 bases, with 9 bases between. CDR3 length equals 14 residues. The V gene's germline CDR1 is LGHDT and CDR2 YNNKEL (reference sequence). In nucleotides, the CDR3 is TGTGCCAGCAGCCAAGAGGGACTTATCTACGAGCAGTACTTC. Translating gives CASSQEGLIYEQYF.

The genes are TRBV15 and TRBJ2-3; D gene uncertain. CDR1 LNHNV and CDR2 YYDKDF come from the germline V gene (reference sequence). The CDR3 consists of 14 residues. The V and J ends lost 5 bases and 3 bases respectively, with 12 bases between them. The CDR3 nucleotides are TGTGCCACCAGCGTAGAGGCTGCTACAGATACGCAGTATTTT. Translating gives CATSVEAATDTQYF.

The CDR3 sequence: CASSLRAWDYQSYEQYF. The CDR3 nucleotides read TGTGCCAGCAGCTTAAGAGCCTGGGACTACCAATCCTACGAGCAGTACTTC. The genes are TRBV7-2 and TRBJ2-7; 7 bases line up with TRBD2. The CDR3 spans 17 residues. Germline CDR1 is SGHTA and CDR2 is FQGNSA. With V trimmed by 2 bases and J by 1 base, 11 bases remained unmatched. Using reference TRBV7-2 and TRBJ2-7 for the parts outside the CDR3, the full variable domain is GAGVSQSPSNKVTEKGKDVELRCDPISGHTALYWYRQSLGQGLEFLIYFQGNSAPDKSGLPSDRFSAERTGGSVSTLTIQRTQQEDSAVYLCASSLRAWDYQSYEQYFGPGTRLTVT.

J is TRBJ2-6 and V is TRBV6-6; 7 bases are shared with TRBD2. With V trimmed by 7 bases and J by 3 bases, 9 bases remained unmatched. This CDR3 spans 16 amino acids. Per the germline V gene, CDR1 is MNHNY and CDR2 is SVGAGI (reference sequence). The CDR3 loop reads CASTTPGGGGANVLTF. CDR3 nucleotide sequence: TGTGCCAGCACTACCCCGGGGGGTGGTGGGGCCAACGTCCTGACTTTC.

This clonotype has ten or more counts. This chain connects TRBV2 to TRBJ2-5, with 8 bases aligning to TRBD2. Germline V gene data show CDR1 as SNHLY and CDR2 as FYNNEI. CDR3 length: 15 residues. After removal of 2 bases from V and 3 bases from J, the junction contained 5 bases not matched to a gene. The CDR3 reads CASSEWSGGEETQYF. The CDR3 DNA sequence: TGTGCCAGCAGTGAATGGAGCGGGGGAGAAGAGACCCAGTACTTC.

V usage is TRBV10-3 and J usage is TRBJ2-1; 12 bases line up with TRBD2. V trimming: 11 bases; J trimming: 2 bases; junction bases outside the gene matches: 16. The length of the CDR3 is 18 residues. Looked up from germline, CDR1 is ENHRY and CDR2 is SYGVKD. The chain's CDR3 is CASRPGTSGSETYNEQFF. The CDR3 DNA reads TGTGCCTCCAGACCCGGGACTAGCGGGTCCGAAACCTACAATGAGCAGTTCTTC.

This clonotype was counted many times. The CDR3 DNA reads TGTGCCAGCAGACCCCTTCAGGGATATAGCAATCAGCCCCAGCATTTT. Translation gives CASRPLQGYSNQPQHF. The chain recombines TRBV6-1 with TRBJ1-5; perhaps TRBD1 as D (5 bases). Germline V gene data show CDR1 as MNHNS and CDR2 as SASEGT. CDR3 length equals 16 residues. V was clipped by 6 bases and J by 0 bases, with 15 bases between them.

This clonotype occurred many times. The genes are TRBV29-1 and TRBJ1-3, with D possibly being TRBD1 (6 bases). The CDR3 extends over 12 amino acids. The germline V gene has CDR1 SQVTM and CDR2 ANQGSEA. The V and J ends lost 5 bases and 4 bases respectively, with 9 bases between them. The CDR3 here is CSVLQGGNTIYF. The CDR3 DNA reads TGCAGCGTTCTGCAGGGGGGAAACACCATATATTTT.

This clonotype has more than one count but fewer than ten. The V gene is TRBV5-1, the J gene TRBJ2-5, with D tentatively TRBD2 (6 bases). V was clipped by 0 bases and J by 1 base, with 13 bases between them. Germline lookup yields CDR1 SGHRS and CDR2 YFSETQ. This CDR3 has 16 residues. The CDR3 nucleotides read TGCGCCAGCAGCTTGGGCGGCGGGACTGCCCAAGAGACCCAGTACTTC. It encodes CASSLGGGTAQETQYF.

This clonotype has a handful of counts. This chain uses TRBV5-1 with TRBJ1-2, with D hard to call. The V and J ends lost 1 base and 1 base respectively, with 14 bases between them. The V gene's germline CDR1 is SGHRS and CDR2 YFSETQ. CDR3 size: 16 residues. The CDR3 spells CASSLSVTAVNYGYTF. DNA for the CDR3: TGCGCCAGCAGCTTGAGTGTTACCGCGGTTAACTATGGCTACACCTTC. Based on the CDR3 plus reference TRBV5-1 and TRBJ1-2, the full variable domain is KAGVTQTPRYLIKTRGQQVTLSCSPISGHRSVSWYQQTPGQGLQFLFEYFSETQRNKGNFPGRFSGRQFSNSRSEMNVSTLELGDSALYLCASSLSVTAVNYGYTFGSGTRLTVV.

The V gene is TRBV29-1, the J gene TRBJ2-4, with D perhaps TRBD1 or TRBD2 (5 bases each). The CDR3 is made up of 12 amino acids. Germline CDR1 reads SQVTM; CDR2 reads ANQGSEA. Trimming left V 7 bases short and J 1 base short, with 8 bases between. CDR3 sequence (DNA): TGCAGCGCGTGGGGGGCCAAAAACATTCAGTACTTC. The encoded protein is CSAWGAKNIQYF.

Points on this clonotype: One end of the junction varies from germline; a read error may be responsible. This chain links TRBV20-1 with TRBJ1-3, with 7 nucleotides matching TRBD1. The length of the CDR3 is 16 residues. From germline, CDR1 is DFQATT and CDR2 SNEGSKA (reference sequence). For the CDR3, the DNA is TGCAGTGCTAGGGGGGGGGACAGCCTCTCTGAAAACACCATATATTTT. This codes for CSARGGDSLSENTIYF.

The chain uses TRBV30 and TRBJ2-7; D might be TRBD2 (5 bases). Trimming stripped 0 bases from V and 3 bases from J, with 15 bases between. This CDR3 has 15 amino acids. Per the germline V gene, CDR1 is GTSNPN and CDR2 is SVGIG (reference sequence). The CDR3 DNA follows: TGTGCCTGGAGTGTACTTGAGCGTCGGGGCTACGAGCAGTACTTC. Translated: CAWSVLERRGYEQYF. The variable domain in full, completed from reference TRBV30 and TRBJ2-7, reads SQTIHQWPATLVQPVGSPLSLECTVEGTSNPNLYWYRQAAGRGLQLLFYSVGIGQISSEVPQNLSASRPQDRQFILSSKKLLLSDSGFYLCAWSVLERRGYEQYFGPGTRLTVT.

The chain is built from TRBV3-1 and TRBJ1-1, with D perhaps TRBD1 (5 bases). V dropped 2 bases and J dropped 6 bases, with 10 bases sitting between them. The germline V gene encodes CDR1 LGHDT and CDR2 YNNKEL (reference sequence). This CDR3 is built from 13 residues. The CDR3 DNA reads TGTGCCAGCAGCCAACTTGGGGGGTCTGAAGCTTTCTTT. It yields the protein CASSQLGGSEAFF.

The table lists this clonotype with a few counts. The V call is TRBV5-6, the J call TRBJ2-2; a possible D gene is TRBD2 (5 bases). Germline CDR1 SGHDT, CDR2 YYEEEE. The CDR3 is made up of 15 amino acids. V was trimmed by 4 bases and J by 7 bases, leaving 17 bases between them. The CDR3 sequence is CASSRVGDLGGELFF. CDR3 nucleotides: TGTGCCAGCAGCCGCGTCGGGGATTTGGGCGGGGAGCTGTTTTTT.

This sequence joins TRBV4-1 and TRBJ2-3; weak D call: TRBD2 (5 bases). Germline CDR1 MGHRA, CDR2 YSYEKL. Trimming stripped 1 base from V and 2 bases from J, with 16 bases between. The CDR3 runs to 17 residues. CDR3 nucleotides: TGCGCCAGCAGCCAAGGCCCGACTGGGGAGCTCACAGATACGCAGTATTTT. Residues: CASSQGPTGELTDTQYF.

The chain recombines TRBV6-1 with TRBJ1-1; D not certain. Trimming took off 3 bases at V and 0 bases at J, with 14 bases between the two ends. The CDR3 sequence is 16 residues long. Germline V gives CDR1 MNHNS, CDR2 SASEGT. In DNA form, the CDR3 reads TGTGCCAGCAGTGACCTCGTCCTCACCATGAACACTGAAGCTTTCTTT. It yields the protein CASSDLVLTMNTEAFF.